The 11 T cell receptor beta chains in this list originate from one sample, sequenced in a study of cytomegalovirus exposure and HLA in healthy donors. 60 Vbeta and 13 Jbeta primers were used in PCR. TCRdb's copy holds only in-frame clones and misses some; the assay was immunoSEQ multiplex PCR. Here the sample spans more than 55,000 clones, roughly four fifths being singletons. The sequenced sample consisted of PBMCs. These receptors originate from a woman aged 55-69 years in good health and CMV-seropositive.

The CDR3 here is CASRGEGGGRETQYF. Written as DNA, the CDR3 is TGTGCCAGCAGAGGAGAGGGCGGAGGTCGAGAGACCCAGTACTTC. V gene TRBV5-8 combines with J gene TRBJ2-5, with a possible D match to TRBD2 (5 bases). Trimming stripped 5 bases from V and 4 bases from J, with 18 bases between. The germline V gene encodes CDR1 SGHTS and CDR2 YDEGEE. This CDR3 spans 15 amino acids.

V is TRBV18 and J is TRBJ2-3; 11 positions match TRBD2. This CDR3 spans 15 amino acids. Germline V gene sequence: CDR1 KGHSH, CDR2 LQKENI. V shed 6 bases, J shed 1 base, and the junction held 3 bases outside the gene matches. CDR3 sequence (DNA): TGTGCCAGCTCGTCGGGACTAGCGGGCACAGATACGCAGTATTTT. It encodes CASSSGLAGTDTQYF.

The chain carries TRBV18 and TRBJ1-5, with D unclear. Trimming removed 5 bases at V and 1 base at J, with 12 bases between. CDR1 and CDR2 (germline): KGHSH, LQKENI. CDR3 size: 15 residues. This CDR3 reads CASSEHPGSNQPQHF. The CDR3, as DNA: TGTGCCAGCTCAGAACATCCAGGAAGCAATCAGCCCCAGCATTTT.

CDR3 sequence: CASSLRREGGYTF. The CDR3 bases are TGTGCCAGCAGCCTGCGGAGGGAGGGGGGCTACACCTTC. The rearrangement joins TRBV11-2 to TRBJ1-2; possible D gene TRBD1, 5 bases. V was pared by 5 bases and J by 8 bases, with 15 bases between. CDR1 is SGHAT and CDR2 is FQNNGV in the germline V gene. The CDR3 length is 13 residues.

The chain joins TRBV30 to TRBJ1-5; D perhaps matches TRBD1 (6 bases). From germline, CDR1 is GTSNPN and CDR2 SVGIG (reference sequence). This CDR3 spans 15 amino acids. V lost 0 bases to trimming and J lost 3 bases, with 12 bases between them. As DNA, the CDR3 is TGTGCCTGGAGTGTAACAGGGAACACCAATCAGCCCCAGCATTTT. Its translation is CAWSVTGNTNQPQHF.

The chain joins TRBV2 to TRBJ2-3; 7 bases are shared with TRBD2. CDR1 and CDR2 from the germline V gene are SNHLY and FYNNEI. J was trimmed by 5 bases and V by 4 bases; bases with no gene match: 6. This CDR3 region has 14 residues. In nucleotides, the CDR3 is TGTGCCAGCAGTGGACTAGCCGGGCGAGATACGCAGTATTTT. Its translation: CASSGLAGRDTQYF.

This clone was seen more than once but under ten times. This chain joins TRBV5-6 and TRBJ2-5; 8 nucleotides match TRBD2. This CDR3 contains 14 residues. Germline lookup yields CDR1 SGHDT and CDR2 YYEEEE. After removal of 4 bases from V and 4 bases from J, the junction contained 6 bases not matched to a gene. CDR3 protein: CASSRTSGRETQYF. The DNA of the CDR3 is TGTGCCAGCAGCCGAACTAGCGGAAGAGAGACCCAGTACTTC.

V and J are TRBV2 and TRBJ1-6; 9 bases are a match to TRBD1. Germline CDR1 SNHLY, CDR2 FYNNEI. Losses at the gene ends were 5 bases for V and 0 bases for J; bases not matched to a gene: 8. CDR3 length equals 18 residues. The CDR3 nucleotides are TGTGCCAGCAGTAGCGACAGGGGGGGGCTCTCCTATAATTCACCCCTCCACTTT. Translation gives CASSSDRGGLSYNSPLHF. Full variable domain (remainder filled in from reference TRBV2 and TRBJ1-6): EPEVTQTPSHQVTQMGQEVILRCVPISNHLYFYWYRQILGQKVEFLVSFYNNEISEKSEIFDDQFSVERPDGSNFTLKIRSTKLEDSAMYFCASSSDRGGLSYNSPLHFGNGTRLTVT.

The rearrangement uses TRBV29-1 and TRBJ1-2, with 8 bases matching TRBD1. Germline lookup yields CDR1 SQVTM and CDR2 ANQGSEA. CDR3 length equals 11 residues. V was clipped by 3 bases and J by 8 bases; unmatched bases: 2. The CDR3 reads CSVDRGRGYTF. DNA of the CDR3: TGCAGCGTTGACAGGGGGCGAGGCTACACCTTC.

The chain carries TRBV9 and TRBJ2-5, with 13 bases aligning to TRBD2. Germline V gene data show CDR1 as SGDLS and CDR2 as YYNGEE. The CDR3 sequence is 16 residues long. V shed 4 bases, J shed 5 bases, and the junction held 8 bases outside the gene matches. CDR3 sequence (DNA): TGTGCCAGCAGCCGGACTAGCGGGAGAGTAGGGGAGACCCAGTACTTC. This sequence encodes CASSRTSGRVGETQYF.

The genes are TRBV5-1 and TRBJ1-6; D remains unclear. This CDR3 comprises 15 residues. V was pared by 0 bases and J by 9 bases, with 13 bases between. Germline lookup yields CDR1 SGHRS and CDR2 YFSETQ. The CDR3 bases are TGCGCCAGCAGCTTGGTCGGGGAGGAGGGTTCACCCCTCCACTTT. Protein product: CASSLVGEEGSPLHF.